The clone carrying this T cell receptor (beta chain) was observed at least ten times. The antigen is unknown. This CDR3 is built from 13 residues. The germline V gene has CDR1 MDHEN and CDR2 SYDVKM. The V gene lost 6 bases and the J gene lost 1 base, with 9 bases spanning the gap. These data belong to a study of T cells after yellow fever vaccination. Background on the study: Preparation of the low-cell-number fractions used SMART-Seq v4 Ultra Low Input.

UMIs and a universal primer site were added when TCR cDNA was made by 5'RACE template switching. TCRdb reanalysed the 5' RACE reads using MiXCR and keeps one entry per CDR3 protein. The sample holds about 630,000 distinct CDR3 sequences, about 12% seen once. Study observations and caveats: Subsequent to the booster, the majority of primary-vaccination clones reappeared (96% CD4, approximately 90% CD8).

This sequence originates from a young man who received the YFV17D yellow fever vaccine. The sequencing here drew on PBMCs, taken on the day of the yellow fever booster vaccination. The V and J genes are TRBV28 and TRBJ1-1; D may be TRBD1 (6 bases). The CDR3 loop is CASRLGQNTEAFF. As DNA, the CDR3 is TGTGCCAGCAGACTGGGACAGAACACTGAAGCTTTCTTT.